The entry below gives a single TCR beta chain sequence along with its context. Original methodology: Reference gene primer amplification gave nucleated cell count estimates. Clones were read by immunoSEQ multiplex PCR, and TCRdb kept only the in-frame ones, dropping some. That table supplies the V and J calls and clone size; D and trimming were determined from the DNA. The table has 10,000 to 15,000 clones, less than 85% seen once; the top ten hold 21%. Trimming took 0 bases from V and 8 from J, leaving 9 bases between them. The CDR3 loop spans 13 amino acids. From germline, CDR1 is SGDLS and CDR2 YYNGEE. These data belong to a study of blood T cell repertoires in COVID-19. About the research overall: Sites in the United States, Italy and Spain provided acute and convalescent COVID-19 samples. Sample material is recorded as cDNA or gDNA derived from T cells, B-cell-depleted T cells, or PBMCs.

The rearrangement uses TRBV9 and TRBJ2-1; D gene ambiguous. The specimen sequenced was peripheral blood. The TCR was taken from a human donor in a cohort sampled during active COVID-19. The CDR3 protein is CASSVDSSDEQFF. The CDR3 DNA reads TGTGCCAGCAGCGTAGACTCGTCCGATGAGCAGTTCTTC.